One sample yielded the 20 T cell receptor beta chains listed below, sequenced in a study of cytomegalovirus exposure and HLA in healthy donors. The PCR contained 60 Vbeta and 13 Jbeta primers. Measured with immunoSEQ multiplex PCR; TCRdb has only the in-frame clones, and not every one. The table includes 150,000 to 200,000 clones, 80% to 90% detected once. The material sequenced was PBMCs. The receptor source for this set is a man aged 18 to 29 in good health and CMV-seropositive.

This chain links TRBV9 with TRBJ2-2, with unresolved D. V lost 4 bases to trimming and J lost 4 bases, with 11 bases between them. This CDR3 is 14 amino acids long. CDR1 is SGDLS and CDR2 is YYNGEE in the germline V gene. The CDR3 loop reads CASSIEYSTGELFF. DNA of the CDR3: TGTGCCAGCAGCATCGAATACTCCACCGGGGAGCTGTTTTTT.

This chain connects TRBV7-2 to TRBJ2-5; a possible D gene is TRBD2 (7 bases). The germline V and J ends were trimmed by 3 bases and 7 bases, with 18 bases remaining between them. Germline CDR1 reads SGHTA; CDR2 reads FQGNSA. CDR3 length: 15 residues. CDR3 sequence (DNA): TGTGCCAGCAGCTTCGGGATGGGGGGCGGGGGGACCCAGTACTTC. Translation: CASSFGMGGGGTQYF.

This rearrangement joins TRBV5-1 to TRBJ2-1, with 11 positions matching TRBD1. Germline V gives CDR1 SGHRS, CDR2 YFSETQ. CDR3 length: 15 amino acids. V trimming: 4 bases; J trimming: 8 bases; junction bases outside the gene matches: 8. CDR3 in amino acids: CASSRTGQGVDEQFF. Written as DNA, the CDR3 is TGCGCCAGCAGCCGAACGGGACAGGGGGTTGATGAGCAGTTCTTC.

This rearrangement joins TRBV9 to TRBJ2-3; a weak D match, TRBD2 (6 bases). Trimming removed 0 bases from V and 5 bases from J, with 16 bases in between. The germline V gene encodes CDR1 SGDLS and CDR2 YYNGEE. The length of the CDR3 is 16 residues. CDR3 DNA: TGTGCCAGCAGCGTAGCCGGGGGTGAGGGCAGAGATACGCAGTATTTT. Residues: CASSVAGGEGRDTQYF.

The CDR3 loop reads CASRRDSSYNEQFF. The CDR3 bases are TGTGCCAGCAGACGGGACAGCTCCTACAATGAGCAGTTCTTC. The J gene is TRBJ2-1, the V gene TRBV7-9; 7 bases agree with TRBD1. The CDR3 runs to 14 residues. Germline V lookup: CDR1 SEHNR, CDR2 FQNEAQ (reference sequence). Unmatched junction bases numbered 2, after V lost 6 bases and J lost 0 bases.

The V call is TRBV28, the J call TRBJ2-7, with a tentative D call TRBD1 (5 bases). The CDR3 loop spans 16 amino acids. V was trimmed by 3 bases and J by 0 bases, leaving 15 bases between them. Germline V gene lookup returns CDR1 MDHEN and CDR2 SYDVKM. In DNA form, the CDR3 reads TGTGCCAGCAGTTTTTCCCTTGCAGGGTTCTCCTACGAGCAGTACTTC. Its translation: CASSFSLAGFSYEQYF.

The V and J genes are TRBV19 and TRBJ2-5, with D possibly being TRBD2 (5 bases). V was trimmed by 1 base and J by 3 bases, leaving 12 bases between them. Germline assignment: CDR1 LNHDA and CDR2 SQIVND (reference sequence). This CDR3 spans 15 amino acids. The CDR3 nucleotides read TGTGCCAGTAGTATAGGCTCACTAGTTAAAGAGACCCAGTACTTC. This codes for CASSIGSLVKETQYF.

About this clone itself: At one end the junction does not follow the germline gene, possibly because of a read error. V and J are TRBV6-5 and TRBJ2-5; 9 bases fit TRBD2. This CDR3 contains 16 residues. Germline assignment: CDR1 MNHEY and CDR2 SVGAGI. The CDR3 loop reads CASCYSEGLASETQYF. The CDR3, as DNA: TGTGCCAGCTGTTACTCCGAGGGACTAGCATCAGAGACCCAGTACTTC.

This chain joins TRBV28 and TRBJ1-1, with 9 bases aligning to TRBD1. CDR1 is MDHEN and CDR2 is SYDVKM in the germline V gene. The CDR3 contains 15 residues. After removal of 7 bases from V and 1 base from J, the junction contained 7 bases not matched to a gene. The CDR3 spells CASTDPQGANTEAFF. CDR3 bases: TGTGCCAGCACCGATCCACAGGGGGCGAACACTGAAGCTTTCTTT. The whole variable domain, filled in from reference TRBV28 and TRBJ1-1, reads DVKVTQSSRYLVKRTGEKVFLECVQDMDHENMFWYRQDPGLGLRLIYFSYDVKMKEKGDIPEGYSVSREKKERFSLILESASTNQTSMYLCASTDPQGANTEAFFGQGTRLTVV.

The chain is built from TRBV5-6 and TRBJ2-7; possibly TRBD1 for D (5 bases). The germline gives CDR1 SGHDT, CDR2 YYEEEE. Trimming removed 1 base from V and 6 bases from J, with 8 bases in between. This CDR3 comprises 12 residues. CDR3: CASSLRRGEQYF. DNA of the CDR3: TGTGCCAGCAGCTTGAGAAGGGGCGAGCAGTACTTC.

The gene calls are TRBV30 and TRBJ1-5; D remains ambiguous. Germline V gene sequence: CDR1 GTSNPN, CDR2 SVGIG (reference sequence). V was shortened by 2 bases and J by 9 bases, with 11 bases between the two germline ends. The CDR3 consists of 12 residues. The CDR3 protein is CAWSSGSRPQHF. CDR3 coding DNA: TGTGCCTGGAGTAGCGGGAGTAGGCCCCAGCATTTT.

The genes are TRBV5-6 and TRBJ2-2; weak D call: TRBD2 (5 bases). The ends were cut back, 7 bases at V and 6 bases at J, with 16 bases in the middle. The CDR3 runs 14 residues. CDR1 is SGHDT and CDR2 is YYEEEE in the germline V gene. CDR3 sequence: CASGLSGVAGELFF. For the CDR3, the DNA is TGTGCCAGCGGACTGTCGGGTGTCGCCGGGGAGCTGTTTTTT.

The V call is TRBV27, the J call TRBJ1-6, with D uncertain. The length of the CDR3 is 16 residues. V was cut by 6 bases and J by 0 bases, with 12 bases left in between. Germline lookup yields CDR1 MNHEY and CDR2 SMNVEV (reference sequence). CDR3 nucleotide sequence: TGTGCCAGCAGAACAGTCCCCAGCTCCTATAATTCACCCCTCCACTTT. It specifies CASRTVPSSYNSPLHF.

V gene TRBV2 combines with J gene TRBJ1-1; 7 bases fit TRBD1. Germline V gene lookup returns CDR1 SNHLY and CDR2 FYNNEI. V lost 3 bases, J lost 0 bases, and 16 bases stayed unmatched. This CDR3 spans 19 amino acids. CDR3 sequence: CASSDGTEISGGLNTEAFF. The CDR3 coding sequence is TGTGCCAGCAGTGACGGGACAGAGATCAGTGGGGGTTTGAACACTGAAGCTTTCTTT.

The DNA of the CDR3 is TGCGCCAGCAGCTTGATGGCAGGGGGCTTTAATGAGCAGTTCTTC. It translates to CASSLMAGGFNEQFF. This chain connects TRBV5-1 to TRBJ2-1, with 8 bases aligning to TRBD1. The length of the CDR3 is 15 residues. V gave up 1 base and J gave up 7 bases; unmatched junction bases: 7. Germline loops: CDR1 SGHRS, CDR2 YFSETQ.

CDR3 sequence reads: CASSITEDTEAFF. CDR3 in DNA: TGTGCCAGTAGTATCACAGAAGACACTGAAGCTTTCTTT. The gene calls are TRBV19 and TRBJ1-1; D is ambiguous. Trimming shortened V by 3 bases and J by 3 bases, and 8 bases separated the two germline ends. The CDR3 is 13 amino acids. The germline V gene encodes CDR1 LNHDA and CDR2 SQIVND (reference sequence).

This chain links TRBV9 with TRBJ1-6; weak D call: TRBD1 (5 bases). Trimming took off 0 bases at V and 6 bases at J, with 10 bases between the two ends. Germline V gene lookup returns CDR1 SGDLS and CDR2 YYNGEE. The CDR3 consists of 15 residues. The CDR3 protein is CASSVAGDGNSPLHF. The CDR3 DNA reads TGTGCCAGCAGCGTAGCGGGGGACGGTAATTCACCCCTCCACTTT.

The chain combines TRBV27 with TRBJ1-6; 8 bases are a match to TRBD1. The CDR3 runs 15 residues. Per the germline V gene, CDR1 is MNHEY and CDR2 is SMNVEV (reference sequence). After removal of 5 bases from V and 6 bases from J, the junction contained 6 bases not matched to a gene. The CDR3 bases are TGTGCCAGCAGTCCCGACAGGGGACTTAATTCACCCCTCCACTTT. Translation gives CASSPDRGLNSPLHF.

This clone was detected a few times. In DNA, the CDR3 is TGCGCCAGCAGCCAAGAAGCGGACAGGGATATGCCTGAAGCTTTCTTT. Residues: CASSQEADRDMPEAFF. This chain connects TRBV4-3 to TRBJ1-1, with 8 bases that match TRBD1. The CDR3 is made up of 16 amino acids. The germline V gene encodes CDR1 LGHNA and CDR2 YSLEER. The V segment lost 0 bases and the J segment 6 bases; nucleotides outside the gene matches: 9.

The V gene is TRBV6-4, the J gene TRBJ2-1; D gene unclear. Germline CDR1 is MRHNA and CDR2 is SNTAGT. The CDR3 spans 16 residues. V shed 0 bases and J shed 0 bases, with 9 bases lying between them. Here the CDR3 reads CASSDSYGDSYNEQFF. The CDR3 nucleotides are TGTGCCAGCAGTGACTCGTACGGAGACTCCTACAATGAGCAGTTCTTC.